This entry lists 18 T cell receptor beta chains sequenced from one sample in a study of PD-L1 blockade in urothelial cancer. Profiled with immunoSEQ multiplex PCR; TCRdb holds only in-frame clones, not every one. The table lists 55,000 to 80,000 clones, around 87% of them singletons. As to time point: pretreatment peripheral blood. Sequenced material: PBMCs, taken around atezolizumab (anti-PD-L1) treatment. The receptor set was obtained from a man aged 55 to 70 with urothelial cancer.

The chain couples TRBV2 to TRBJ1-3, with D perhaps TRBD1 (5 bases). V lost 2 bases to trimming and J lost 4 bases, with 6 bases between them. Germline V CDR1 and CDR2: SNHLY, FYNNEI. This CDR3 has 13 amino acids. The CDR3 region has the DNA TGTGCCAGCAGTGAACAGGGAGGAAACACCATATATTTT. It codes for CASSEQGGNTIYF.

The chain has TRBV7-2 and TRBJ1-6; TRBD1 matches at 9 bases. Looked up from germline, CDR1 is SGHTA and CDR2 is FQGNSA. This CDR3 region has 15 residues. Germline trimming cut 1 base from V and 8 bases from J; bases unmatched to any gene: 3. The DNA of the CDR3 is TGTGCCAGCAGCTTAGTTCGGACAGGGGATTCACCCCTCCACTTT. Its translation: CASSLVRTGDSPLHF.

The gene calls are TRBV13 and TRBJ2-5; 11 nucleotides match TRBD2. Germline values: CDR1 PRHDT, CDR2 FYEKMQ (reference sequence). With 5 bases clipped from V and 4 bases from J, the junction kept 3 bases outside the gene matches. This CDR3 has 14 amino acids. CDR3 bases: TGTGCCAGCAGCCTAGCGGGGGGATCAGAGACCCAGTACTTC. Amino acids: CASSLAGGSETQYF. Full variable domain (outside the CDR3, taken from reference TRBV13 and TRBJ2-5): AAGVIQSPRHLIKEKRETATLKCYPIPRHDTVYWYQQGPGQDPQFLISFYEKMQSDKGSIPDRFSAQQFSDYHSELNMSSLELGDSALYFCASSLAGGSETQYFGPGTRLLVL.

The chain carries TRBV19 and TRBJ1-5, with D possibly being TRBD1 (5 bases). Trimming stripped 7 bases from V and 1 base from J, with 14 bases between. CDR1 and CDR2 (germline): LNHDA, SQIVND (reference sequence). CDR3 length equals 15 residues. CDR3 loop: CASTTDKESNQPQHF. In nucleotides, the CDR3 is TGTGCCAGTACCACGGACAAGGAGAGCAATCAGCCCCAGCATTTT.

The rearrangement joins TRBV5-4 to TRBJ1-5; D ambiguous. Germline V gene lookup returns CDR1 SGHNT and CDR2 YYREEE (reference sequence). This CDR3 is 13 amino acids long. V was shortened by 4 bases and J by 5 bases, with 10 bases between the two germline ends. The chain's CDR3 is CASSRDSDQPQHF. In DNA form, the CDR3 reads TGTGCCAGCAGCCGCGACTCGGATCAGCCCCAGCATTTT.

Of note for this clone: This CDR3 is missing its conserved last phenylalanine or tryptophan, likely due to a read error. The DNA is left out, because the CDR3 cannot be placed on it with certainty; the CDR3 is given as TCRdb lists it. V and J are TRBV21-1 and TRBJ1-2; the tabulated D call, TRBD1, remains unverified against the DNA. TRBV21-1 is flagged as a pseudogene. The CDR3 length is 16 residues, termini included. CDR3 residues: CASSKGGQKVNYGYTL.

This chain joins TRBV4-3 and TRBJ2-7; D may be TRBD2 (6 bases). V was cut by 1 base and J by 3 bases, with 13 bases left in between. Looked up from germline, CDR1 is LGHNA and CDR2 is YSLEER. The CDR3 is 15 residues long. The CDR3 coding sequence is TGCGCCAGCAGCCAAGTGTTTGCTAGCGTCTACGAGCAGTACTTC. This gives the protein CASSQVFASVYEQYF.

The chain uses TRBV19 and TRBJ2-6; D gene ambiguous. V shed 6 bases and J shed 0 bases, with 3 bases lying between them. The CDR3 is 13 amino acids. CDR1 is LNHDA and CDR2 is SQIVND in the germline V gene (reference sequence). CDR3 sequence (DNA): TGTGCCAGTAGGAGCTCTGGGGCCAACGTCCTGACTTTC. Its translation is CASRSSGANVLTF. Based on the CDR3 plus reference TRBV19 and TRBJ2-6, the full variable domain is DGGITQSPKYLFRKEGQNVTLSCEQNLNHDAMYWYRQDPGQGLRLIYYSQIVNDFQKGDIAEGYSVSREKKESFPLTVTSAQKNPTAFYLCASRSSGANVLTFGAGSRLTVL.

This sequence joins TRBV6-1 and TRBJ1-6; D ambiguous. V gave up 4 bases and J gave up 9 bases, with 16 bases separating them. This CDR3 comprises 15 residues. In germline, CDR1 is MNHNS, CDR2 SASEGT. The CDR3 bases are TGTGCCAGCAGTGGTTTCCAGGAGGAGGGTTCACCCCTCCACTTT. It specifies CASSGFQEEGSPLHF.

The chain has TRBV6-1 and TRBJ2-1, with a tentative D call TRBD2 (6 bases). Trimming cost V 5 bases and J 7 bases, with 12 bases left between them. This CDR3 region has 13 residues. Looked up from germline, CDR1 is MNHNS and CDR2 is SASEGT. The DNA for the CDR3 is TGTGCCAGCAGTTTATGGCGGGGAAATGAGCAGTTCTTC. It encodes CASSLWRGNEQFF.

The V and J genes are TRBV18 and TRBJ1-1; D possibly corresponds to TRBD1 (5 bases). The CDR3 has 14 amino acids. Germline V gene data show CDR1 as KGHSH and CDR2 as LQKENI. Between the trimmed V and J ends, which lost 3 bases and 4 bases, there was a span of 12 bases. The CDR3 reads CASSPVGGVTEAFF. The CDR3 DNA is TGTGCCAGCTCACCTGTGGGAGGGGTCACTGAAGCTTTCTTT.

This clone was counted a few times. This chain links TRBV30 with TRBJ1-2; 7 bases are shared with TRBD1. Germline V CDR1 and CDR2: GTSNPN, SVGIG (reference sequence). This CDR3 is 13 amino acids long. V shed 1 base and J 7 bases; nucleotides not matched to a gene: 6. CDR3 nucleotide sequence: TGTGCCTGGAGTGATTGGACAGGTGGTGGCTACACCTTC. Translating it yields CAWSDWTGGGYTF.

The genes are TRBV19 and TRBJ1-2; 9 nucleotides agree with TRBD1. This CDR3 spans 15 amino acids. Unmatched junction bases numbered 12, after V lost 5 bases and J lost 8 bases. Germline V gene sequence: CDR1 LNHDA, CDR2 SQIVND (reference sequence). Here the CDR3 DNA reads TGTGCCAGTAGTGCGTCCGTACAGGGGGCTTGGGGCTACACCTTC. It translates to CASSASVQGAWGYTF.

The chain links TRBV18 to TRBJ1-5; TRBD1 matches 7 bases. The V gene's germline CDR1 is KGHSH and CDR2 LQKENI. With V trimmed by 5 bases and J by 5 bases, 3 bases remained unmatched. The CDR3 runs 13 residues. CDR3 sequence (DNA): TGTGCCAGCTCATCACAGGGGTATCAGCCCCAGCATTTT. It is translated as CASSSQGYQPQHF.

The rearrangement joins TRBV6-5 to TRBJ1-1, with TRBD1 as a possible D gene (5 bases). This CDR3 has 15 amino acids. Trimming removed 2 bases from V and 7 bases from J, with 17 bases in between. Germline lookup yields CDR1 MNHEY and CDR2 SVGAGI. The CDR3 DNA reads TGTGCCAGCAGTTACGCCCCGGGGGAACCTAGTGAAGCTTTCTTT. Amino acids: CASSYAPGEPSEAFF.

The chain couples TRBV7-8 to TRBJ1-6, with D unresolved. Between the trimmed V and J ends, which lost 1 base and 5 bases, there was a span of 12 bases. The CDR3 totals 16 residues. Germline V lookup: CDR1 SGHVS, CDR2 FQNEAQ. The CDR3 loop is CASSLGLGANNSPLHF. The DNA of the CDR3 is TGTGCCAGCAGCTTAGGTCTAGGCGCGAATAATTCACCCCTCCACTTT. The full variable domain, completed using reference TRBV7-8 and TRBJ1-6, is GAGVSQSPRYKVAKRGQDVALRCDPISGHVSLFWYQQALGQGPEFLTYFQNEAQLDKSGLPSDRFFAERPEGSVSTLKIQRTQQEDSAVYLCASSLGLGANNSPLHFGNGTRLTVT.

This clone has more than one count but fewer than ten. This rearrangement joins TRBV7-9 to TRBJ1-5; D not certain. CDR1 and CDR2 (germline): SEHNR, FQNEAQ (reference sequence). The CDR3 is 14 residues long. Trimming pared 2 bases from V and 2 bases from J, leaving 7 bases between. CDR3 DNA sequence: TGTGCCAGCAGCTTAACCGGGGGCAATCAGCCCCAGCATTTT. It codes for CASSLTGGNQPQHF.

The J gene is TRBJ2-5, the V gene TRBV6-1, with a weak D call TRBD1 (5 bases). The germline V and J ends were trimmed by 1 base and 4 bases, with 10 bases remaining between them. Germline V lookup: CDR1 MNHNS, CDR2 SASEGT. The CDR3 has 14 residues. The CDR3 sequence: CASSEGRVPETQYF. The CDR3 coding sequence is TGTGCCAGCAGTGAAGGCAGGGTACCAGAGACCCAGTACTTC.